The rows below give T cell receptor beta chains drawn from one sample of a study of CD8 T cells in Susac syndrome. TCRdb used MiXCR to reprocess the immunoSEQ multiplex PCR reads, holding one entry per CDR3 protein. The sample consists of about 290,000 distinct CDR3 sequences, about 88% of them appearing once. Sequencing was performed on CD8+ T cells from PBMCs. The receptors originated from a human donor with multiple sclerosis. The CDR3 runs from the conserved cysteine through the conserved F or W. Fields, in order: D gene, V gene, J gene, clone size, CDR3 protein, CDR3 DNA. A D gene is named only where the DNA matches it firmly. Size tells how often a clone was seen (once, few, many) or the class of an expanded clone, and some rows leave it out.

d_call: TRBD1; v_call: TRBV10-3; j_call: TRBJ2-7; clone_size: NA; cdr3_aa: CATTGLSGYEQYF; cdr3_nt: TGTGCCACGACAGGGTTGTCGGGCTACGAGCAGTACTTC
d_call: NA; v_call: TRBV18; j_call: TRBJ2-7; clone_size: NA; cdr3_aa: CASSPPLTTTHAGEQYF; cdr3_nt: TGTGCCAGCTCACCACCGCTCACTACTACTCATGCGGGGGAGCAGTACTTC
d_call: NA; v_call: TRBV7-9; j_call: TRBJ2-7; clone_size: NA; cdr3_aa: CASSSTGRIYEQYF; cdr3_nt: TGTGCCAGCAGCTCGACAGGGAGGATCTACGAGCAGTACTTC
d_call: TRBD2; v_call: TRBV6-2/TRBV6-3; j_call: TRBJ2-1; clone_size: NA; cdr3_aa: CASGGTSDYNEQFF; cdr3_nt: TGTGCCAGCGGGGGGACTAGCGACTACAATGAGCAGTTCTTC
d_call: NA; v_call: TRBV29-1; j_call: TRBJ1-1; clone_size: NA; cdr3_aa: CSFPGVFF; cdr3_nt: TGCAGCTTCCCGGGAGTTTTCTTT
d_call: TRBD2; v_call: TRBV7-3; j_call: TRBJ2-7; clone_size: once; cdr3_aa: CASSLGLAGVGSSYEQYF; cdr3_nt: TGTGCCAGCAGCTTGGGACTAGCGGGTGTTGGAAGCTCCTACGAGCAGTACTTC
d_call: NA; v_call: TRBV15; j_call: TRBJ2-1; clone_size: NA; cdr3_aa: CATSRDRIDSPNEQFF; cdr3_nt: TGTGCCACCAGCAGAGATCGGATTGACTCCCCCAATGAGCAGTTCTTC
d_call: NA; v_call: TRBV6-5; j_call: TRBJ2-1; clone_size: NA; cdr3_aa: CASSRDKLYNEQFF; cdr3_nt: TGTGCCAGCAGTCGGGACAAGCTCTACAATGAGCAGTTCTTC
d_call: TRBD2; v_call: TRBV4-3; j_call: TRBJ2-2; clone_size: once; cdr3_aa: CASSQGPSGGAGELFF; cdr3_nt: TGCGCCAGCAGCCAAGGTCCTAGCGGGGGGGCAGGGGAGCTGTTTTTT
d_call: NA; v_call: TRBV7-9; j_call: TRBJ2-5; clone_size: NA; cdr3_aa: CASSLVGQGKETQYF; cdr3_nt: TGTGCCAGCAGCTTAGTAGGGCAGGGGAAAGAGACCCAGTACTTC
d_call: NA; v_call: TRBV7-8; j_call: TRBJ2-4; clone_size: NA; cdr3_aa: CASSLEDYPLAKNIQYF; cdr3_nt: TGTGCCAGCAGCTTAGAGGACTACCCGCTAGCCAAAAACATTCAGTACTTC
d_call: NA; v_call: TRBV7-2; j_call: TRBJ1-2; clone_size: NA; cdr3_aa: CASSAATSDYGYTF; cdr3_nt: TGTGCCAGCAGCGCGGCCACGAGCGACTATGGCTACACCTTC
d_call: NA; v_call: TRBV6-5; j_call: TRBJ2-7; clone_size: NA; cdr3_aa: CASSRSPGTSYEQYF; cdr3_nt: TGTGCCAGCAGCCGCTCCCCCGGGACTTCGTACGAGCAGTACTTC
d_call: NA; v_call: TRBV6-2/TRBV6-3; j_call: TRBJ2-3; clone_size: NA; cdr3_aa: CASRNRARTDTQYF; cdr3_nt: TGTGCCAGCAGAAACAGGGCTCGCACAGATACGCAGTATTTT
d_call: TRBD2; v_call: TRBV12-3/TRBV12-4; j_call: TRBJ2-6; clone_size: NA; cdr3_aa: CASSLSSGGANVLTF; cdr3_nt: TGTGCCAGCAGTTTGTCTAGCGGTGGGGCCAACGTCCTGACTTTC
d_call: NA; v_call: TRBV6-5; j_call: TRBJ1-2; clone_size: once; cdr3_aa: CASVSSGNGYTF; cdr3_nt: TGTGCCAGCGTGAGCTCAGGGAACGGCTACACCTTC
d_call: NA; v_call: TRBV2; j_call: TRBJ2-1; clone_size: NA; cdr3_aa: CASGDLSSYNEQFF; cdr3_nt: TGTGCCAGCGGGGACCTGAGCTCCTACAATGAGCAGTTCTTC
d_call: NA; v_call: TRBV29-1; j_call: TRBJ2-1; clone_size: NA; cdr3_aa: CSVELARLHNEQFF; cdr3_nt: TGCAGCGTTGAACTAGCGAGGCTCCACAATGAGCAGTTCTTC
d_call: TRBD1; v_call: TRBV7-7; j_call: TRBJ2-5; clone_size: NA; cdr3_aa: CASSRGQAGQETQYF; cdr3_nt: TGTGCTAGCAGCCGTGGACAGGCCGGCCAAGAGACCCAGTACTTC
d_call: TRBD2; v_call: TRBV3-1; j_call: TRBJ2-7; clone_size: NA; cdr3_aa: CASSQGDYYEQYF; cdr3_nt: TGTGCCAGCAGCCAAGGGGACTACTACGAGCAGTACTTC
d_call: NA; v_call: TRBV4-2; j_call: TRBJ2-7; clone_size: few; cdr3_aa: CASRHRASPPYEQYF; cdr3_nt: TGTGCCAGCAGACACCGGGCCTCACCCCCCTACGAGCAGTACTTC
d_call: NA; v_call: TRBV4-2; j_call: TRBJ2-2; clone_size: NA; cdr3_aa: CASSQVLADGGANTGELFF; cdr3_nt: TGTGCCAGCAGCCAAGTACTTGCTGACGGCGGCGCGAACACCGGGGAGCTGTTTTTT
d_call: NA; v_call: TRBV4-1; j_call: TRBJ1-2; clone_size: NA; cdr3_aa: CASSQAIAGVYGYTF; cdr3_nt: TGCGCCAGCAGCCAAGCTATAGCAGGGGTCTATGGCTACACCTTC
d_call: NA; v_call: TRBV7-9; j_call: TRBJ2-1; clone_size: NA; cdr3_aa: CASSTQSSYNEQFF; cdr3_nt: TGTGCCAGCAGCACCCAGAGCTCCTACAATGAGCAGTTCTTC
d_call: TRBD2; v_call: TRBV5-4; j_call: TRBJ2-7; clone_size: NA; cdr3_aa: CASSLASGSTYEQYF; cdr3_nt: TGTGCCAGCAGCCTAGCTAGCGGGTCGACCTACGAGCAGTACTTC
d_call: NA; v_call: TRBV20-1; j_call: TRBJ2-7; clone_size: NA; cdr3_aa: CSGTETTYEQYF; cdr3_nt: TGCAGTGGCACAGAGACTACCTACGAGCAGTACTTC
d_call: TRBD1; v_call: TRBV4-2; j_call: TRBJ2-7; clone_size: NA; cdr3_aa: CASSQHRDRVYEQYF; cdr3_nt: TGTGCCAGCAGCCAACACCGGGACAGGGTGTACGAGCAGTACTTC
d_call: NA; v_call: TRBV12-2; j_call: TRBJ1-2; clone_size: NA; cdr3_aa: CASRLAKRLYGYTF; cdr3_nt: TGTGCAAGTCGCTTAGCTAAGCGCTTATATGGCTACACCTTC
d_call: TRBD2; v_call: TRBV3-1; j_call: TRBJ2-5; clone_size: NA; cdr3_aa: CASSQEESSGDGLETQYF; cdr3_nt: TGTGCCAGCAGCCAAGAGGAGTCTAGCGGGGACGGATTAGAGACCCAGTACTTC
d_call: NA; v_call: TRBV29-1; j_call: TRBJ2-7; clone_size: NA; cdr3_aa: CSVVTGYEQYF; cdr3_nt: TGCAGCGTGGTAACAGGCTACGAGCAGTACTTC
d_call: NA; v_call: TRBV30; j_call: TRBJ1-2; clone_size: NA; cdr3_aa: CAWTTPTGGGGYTF; cdr3_nt: TGTGCCTGGACTACCCCGACAGGTGGGGGGGGCTACACCTTC
d_call: NA; v_call: TRBV27; j_call: TRBJ1-5; clone_size: NA; cdr3_aa: CASSLGGGFNQPQHF; cdr3_nt: TGTGCCAGCAGTTTGGGGGGGGGTTTCAATCAGCCCCAGCATTTT
d_call: NA; v_call: TRBV29-1; j_call: TRBJ2-3; clone_size: NA; cdr3_aa: CSSELDTQYF; cdr3_nt: TGCAGCTCCGAACTAGATACGCAGTATTTT
d_call: NA; v_call: TRBV27; j_call: TRBJ1-6; clone_size: NA; cdr3_aa: CASSFGRGNSPLHF; cdr3_nt: TGTGCCAGCAGTTTTGGGCGGGGGAACTCACCCCTCCACTTT
d_call: NA; v_call: TRBV20-1; j_call: TRBJ2-1; clone_size: NA; cdr3_aa: CSAFTRGARAGEQFF; cdr3_nt: TGCAGTGCCTTTACCCGGGGGGCCCGAGCAGGGGAGCAGTTCTTC
d_call: NA; v_call: TRBV5-1; j_call: TRBJ2-5; clone_size: NA; cdr3_aa: CASSSLDLEETQYF; cdr3_nt: TGCGCCAGCAGCTCCCTCGATCTAGAGGAGACCCAGTACTTC
d_call: TRBD1; v_call: TRBV24-1; j_call: TRBJ2-7; clone_size: NA; cdr3_aa: CATSESGTGGIEQYF; cdr3_nt: TGTGCCACCAGTGAATCCGGGACAGGGGGAATCGAGCAGTACTTC
d_call: NA; v_call: TRBV4-1; j_call: TRBJ1-5; clone_size: NA; cdr3_aa: CASSQDPAYQPQHF; cdr3_nt: TGCGCCAGCAGCCAAGATCCAGCATATCAGCCCCAGCATTTT
d_call: NA; v_call: TRBV28; j_call: TRBJ1-2; clone_size: NA; cdr3_aa: CASRNKFNYGYTF; cdr3_nt: TGTGCCAGCAGGAACAAATTTAACTATGGCTACACCTTC
d_call: NA; v_call: TRBV15; j_call: TRBJ2-3; clone_size: NA; cdr3_aa: CATSRDLGVSDTQYF; cdr3_nt: TGTGCCACCAGCAGAGATCTTGGGGTTTCAGATACGCAGTATTTT
d_call: NA; v_call: TRBV6-5; j_call: TRBJ2-1; clone_size: NA; cdr3_aa: CASSFTTDYNEQFF; cdr3_nt: TGTGCCAGCAGTTTTACGACAGACTACAATGAGCAGTTCTTC
d_call: NA; v_call: TRBV5-6; j_call: TRBJ1-3; clone_size: NA; cdr3_aa: CASSLEPRVGNTIYF; cdr3_nt: TGTGCCAGCAGCTTGGAGCCAAGGGTGGGGAACACCATATATTTT
d_call: TRBD2; v_call: TRBV28; j_call: TRBJ2-2; clone_size: NA; cdr3_aa: CASAPLASGLTGELFF; cdr3_nt: TGTGCCAGCGCTCCCCTTGCTAGCGGATTAACCGGGGAGCTGTTTTTT
d_call: NA; v_call: TRBV4-3; j_call: TRBJ2-5; clone_size: NA; cdr3_aa: CASSQDLYLYQETQYF; cdr3_nt: TGCGCCAGCAGCCAAGATCTATACTTGTACCAAGAGACCCAGTACTTC
d_call: TRBD1; v_call: TRBV6-1; j_call: TRBJ2-7; clone_size: NA; cdr3_aa: CASSWDRVYEQYF; cdr3_nt: TGTGCCAGCAGTTGGGACAGGGTGTACGAGCAGTACTTC